A single sample gave rise to the 30 T cell receptor beta chains below, sequenced in a study of T cells in Graves' hyperthyroidism and ophthalmopathy. RNA transcripts provided the source from which TCR beta CDR3 regions were amplified. A set of HTBI primers served as the primers for a first-round RT-PCR of the TCR CDR3. TCRdb passed the multiplex PCR reads through MiXCR, listing each CDR3 protein once. The sample has 380,000 or so distinct CDR3 sequences, 19% seen once. The sequenced material came from blood. Every receptor here comes from a woman aged 18-30 years with Graves' hyperthyroidism.

This clonotype occurred many times. The rearrangement uses TRBV12-3 or TRBV12-4 and TRBJ2-7; 8 bases are a match to TRBD1. V shed 8 bases and J 2 bases; nucleotides not matched to a gene: 2. The CDR3 contains 12 residues. For the CDR3, the DNA is TGTGCCAGCGGGACAGGACCCTACGAGCAGTACTTC. Amino acid sequence: CASGTGPYEQYF.

This rearrangement joins TRBV29-1 to TRBJ1-2, with a possible D match to TRBD1 (6 bases). From germline, CDR1 is SQVTM and CDR2 ANQGSEA. V was shortened by 6 bases and J by 6 bases, with 11 bases between the two germline ends. This CDR3 has 11 residues. This chain's CDR3 is CSVTGIDGYTF. CDR3 coding DNA: TGCAGCGTCACAGGGATTGATGGCTACACCTTC.

This clonotype was seen ten or more times. The rearrangement joins TRBV11-3 to TRBJ2-1; D remains unclear. The CDR3 contains 13 residues. CDR1 is SGHNT, CDR2 YENEEA, per germline. Trimming stripped 2 bases from V and 3 bases from J, with 5 bases between. CDR3: CASSLNGYNEQFF. The CDR3 nucleotides are TGTGCCAGCAGCTTAAACGGCTACAATGAGCAGTTCTTC.

This clonotype was seen many times. This sequence joins TRBV6-1 and TRBJ2-3; TRBD2 matches at 7 bases. The length of the CDR3 is 18 residues. V lost 6 bases and J lost 5; bases outside the gene matches: 20. Per the germline V gene, CDR1 is MNHNS and CDR2 is SASEGT. CDR3 sequence reads: CASSENWGGSFRGDTQYF. CDR3 coding DNA: TGTGCCAGCAGCGAAAACTGGGGGGGGTCTTTTCGAGGAGATACGCAGTATTTT.

This clonotype came up many times. The chain employs TRBV6-1 and TRBJ1-5; TRBD1 matches at 7 bases. V lost 7 bases and J lost 3; bases outside the gene matches: 3. Germline loops: CDR1 MNHNS, CDR2 SASEGT. CDR3 length equals 13 residues. Here the CDR3 reads CASTDRVNQPQHF. Here the CDR3 DNA reads TGTGCCAGCACCGACAGGGTCAATCAGCCCCAGCATTTT.

This clonotype was counted many times. This chain joins TRBV12-3 or TRBV12-4 and TRBJ1-3; D call uncertain. This CDR3 has 13 amino acids. V shed 2 bases and J shed 2 bases, with 4 bases lying between them. The CDR3 DNA is TGTGCCAGCAGTTTATACACTGGAAACACCATATATTTT. Translating gives CASSLYTGNTIYF.

V usage is TRBV6-2 or TRBV6-3 and J usage is TRBJ2-3, with TRBD2 matching over 9 bases. There are 20 residues in the CDR3. Germline V lookup: CDR1 MNHEY, CDR2 SVGEGT. V shed 0 bases and J 1 base; nucleotides not matched to a gene: 14. The CDR3 reads CASSYSSSGVLPVGTDTQYF. The DNA for the CDR3 is TGTGCCAGCAGTTACTCGTCTAGCGGGGTCCTACCCGTTGGCACAGATACGCAGTATTTT.

Many counts were recorded for this clonotype. The CDR3 nucleotides read TGTGCCAGCAGCTCGGGCGGGGGAGGAACTGAAGCTTTCTTT. Translated, it gives CASSSGGGGTEAFF. The genes are TRBV13 and TRBJ1-1, with D possibly being TRBD1 (5 bases). Germline V gives CDR1 PRHDT, CDR2 FYEKMQ (reference sequence). The CDR3 has 14 residues. V was cut by 4 bases and J by 5 bases, with 14 bases left in between.

The rearrangement joins TRBV28 to TRBJ1-1; D unclear. The germline V gene encodes CDR1 MDHEN and CDR2 SYDVKM. Trimming took 2 bases from V and 6 from J, leaving 13 bases between them. The CDR3 contains 14 residues. The CDR3 reads CASSLVGGRAEAFF. Here the CDR3 DNA reads TGTGCCAGCAGTTTAGTGGGCGGGCGCGCTGAAGCTTTCTTT.

The rearrangement links TRBV6-1 to TRBJ1-5, with a weak D call TRBD1 (5 bases). V was clipped by 8 bases and J by 1 base, with 15 bases between them. The germline CDR1 and CDR2 sequences are MNHNS and SASEGT. The CDR3 is 15 amino acids. The CDR3 protein is CASVGPGRSNQPQHF. CDR3 nucleotides: TGTGCCAGCGTGGGACCCGGTAGAAGCAATCAGCCCCAGCATTTT.

At least ten counts were recorded for this clonotype. The chain combines TRBV20-1 with TRBJ2-5, with 8 positions matching TRBD2. V lost 5 bases, J lost 7 bases, and 6 bases stayed unmatched. Germline CDR1 DFQATT, CDR2 SNEGSKA (reference sequence). The CDR3 spans 12 residues. The CDR3 region has the DNA TGCAGTGCTTATAGCGGGGAAGGGACCCAGTACTTC. This translates into CSAYSGEGTQYF.

This clonotype showed up many times. The chain carries TRBV6-5 and TRBJ1-1; TRBD1 agrees at 9 bases. This CDR3 region has 13 residues. Germline assignment: CDR1 MNHEY and CDR2 SVGAGI. Trimming removed 4 bases from V and 11 bases from J; junction bases left unmatched: 8. The CDR3 reads CASSLRDRVKAFF. The CDR3 DNA sequence: TGTGCCAGCAGTTTAAGGGACAGGGTTAAGGCTTTCTTT.

The sample holds many counts of this clonotype. The rearrangement joins TRBV12-3 or TRBV12-4 to TRBJ1-5, with D perhaps TRBD1 (6 bases). Trimming shortened V by 5 bases and J by 4 bases, and 18 bases separated the two germline ends. The CDR3 contains 16 residues. The CDR3 sequence is CASSVGTNKHNQPQHF. Written as DNA, the CDR3 is TGTGCCAGCAGTGTCGGGACAAACAAACATAATCAGCCCCAGCATTTT.

This clonotype was detected many times. The J gene is TRBJ1-2, the V gene TRBV6-1; D unresolved. The CDR3 runs to 14 residues. Germline loops: CDR1 MNHNS, CDR2 SASEGT. Deletions cut 2 bases from V and 4 bases from J, with 11 bases between. The CDR3 loop reads CASSELGRSYGYTF. In DNA form, the CDR3 reads TGTGCCAGCAGTGAATTGGGAAGAAGCTATGGCTACACCTTC.

This clonotype was seen repeatedly, ten times or more. The chain links TRBV5-1 to TRBJ1-1; perhaps TRBD1 as D (5 bases). This CDR3 has 14 amino acids. The V gene's germline CDR1 is SGHRS and CDR2 YFSETQ. Trimming removed 4 bases at V and 5 bases at J, with 15 bases between. Written as DNA, the CDR3 is TGCGCCAGCAGCCCTGACGGGGGAAGGACTGAAGCTTTCTTT. Protein: CASSPDGGRTEAFF.

The chain recombines TRBV3-1 with TRBJ2-6; TRBD2 might be the D (5 bases). V was clipped by 4 bases and J by 5 bases, with 9 bases between them. This CDR3 has 14 residues. Germline V gene lookup returns CDR1 LGHDT and CDR2 YNNKEL (reference sequence). CDR3 loop: CASSPDLWANVLTF. In nucleotides, the CDR3 is TGTGCCAGCAGCCCGGACTTATGGGCCAACGTCCTGACTTTC.

This clonotype occurred many times. The chain links TRBV11-2 to TRBJ1-1; no firm D call. CDR1 and CDR2 from the germline V gene are SGHAT and FQNNGV. This CDR3 comprises 14 residues. The V and J ends lost 2 bases and 5 bases respectively, with 12 bases between them. In DNA, the CDR3 is TGTGCCAGCAGCTTAAGTTCGACGGTAACTGAAGCTTTCTTT. It is translated as CASSLSSTVTEAFF.

This clonotype was found a few times. The J gene is TRBJ2-3, the V gene TRBV10-3; D is perhaps TRBD1 or TRBD2 (5 bases each). Germline CDR1 and CDR2: ENHRY and SYGVKD. The ends were cut back, 4 bases at V and 5 bases at J, with 13 bases in the middle. The length of the CDR3 is 14 residues. CDR3 nucleotide sequence: TGTGCCATCAGTGGTGGGGACCACATAGATACGCAGTATTTT. Its translation is CAISGGDHIDTQYF.

This clonotype was counted many times. The chain carries TRBV7-8 and TRBJ1-1; no clear D gene. The CDR3 has 13 residues. Trimming took off 5 bases at V and 4 bases at J, with 11 bases between the two ends. The germline CDR1 and CDR2 sequences are SGHVS and FQNEAQ. The CDR3 protein is CASSHDRLTEAFF. DNA of the CDR3: TGTGCCAGCAGCCATGACCGCCTCACTGAAGCTTTCTTT.

The gene calls are TRBV18 and TRBJ2-7; 10 bases are a match to TRBD1. The germline V gene has CDR1 KGHSH and CDR2 LQKENI. This CDR3 is 15 amino acids long. With 4 bases clipped from V and 5 bases from J, the junction kept 8 bases outside the gene matches. CDR3 region: CASSRGGQGFHEQYF. The CDR3 DNA sequence: TGTGCCAGCTCACGAGGGGGACAGGGGTTCCACGAGCAGTACTTC.

This clonotype came up a few times. DNA for the CDR3: TGCGCCAGCAGCTTGCGCAGCGTAACCACCGGGGAGCTGTTTTTT. Translating gives CASSLRSVTTGELFF. The rearrangement joins TRBV5-1 to TRBJ2-2; no definite D call. CDR3 length equals 15 residues. The germline V gene has CDR1 SGHRS and CDR2 YFSETQ. The ends were cut back, 1 base at V and 4 bases at J, with 11 bases in the middle.

This clonotype was observed a handful of times. This chain uses TRBV6-2 or TRBV6-3 with TRBJ1-1, with D unresolved. The germline V and J ends were trimmed by 4 bases and 1 base, with 13 bases remaining between them. CDR1 is MNHEY, CDR2 SVGEGT, per germline. CDR3 length equals 15 residues. The CDR3 bases are TGTGCCAGCAGTTCCATAGGACCGCCGAACACTGAAGCTTTCTTT. Protein product: CASSSIGPPNTEAFF.

This clonotype showed up many times. This sequence joins TRBV30 and TRBJ2-2, with D possibly being TRBD2 (5 bases). CDR1 GTSNPN and CDR2 SVGIG come from the germline V gene (reference sequence). The CDR3 is 18 residues long. V lost 5 bases and J lost 4, with 26 bases in between. CDR3 in amino acids: CAWRTPASDWAGTGELFF. CDR3 in DNA: TGTGCCTGGCGAACCCCGGCCTCGGATTGGGCGGGCACCGGGGAGCTGTTTTTT.

This clonotype was counted ten times or more. This chain links TRBV7-2 with TRBJ1-1; D is undetermined. The V end lost 5 bases, the J end lost 1 base, and 8 bases lay between the germline ends. The CDR3 sequence is 13 residues long. Per germline, CDR1 SGHTA and CDR2 FQGNSA. This CDR3 reads CASSQGGNTEAFF. CDR3 in DNA: TGTGCCAGCAGCCAAGGAGGGAACACTGAAGCTTTCTTT.

This clonotype was seen many times. This sequence joins TRBV28 and TRBJ2-7; D is unclear. The ends were cut back, 6 bases at V and 4 bases at J, with 13 bases in the middle. CDR3 length: 13 amino acids. The germline CDR1 and CDR2 sequences are MDHEN and SYDVKM. CDR3 residues: CASRVGQYYEQYF. The CDR3, as DNA: TGTGCCAGCAGGGTAGGGCAATATTACGAGCAGTACTTC.

The sample holds many counts of this clonotype. The chain recombines TRBV15 with TRBJ1-2; D is undetermined. Per the germline V gene, CDR1 is LNHNV and CDR2 is YYDKDF (reference sequence). This CDR3 contains 13 residues. The germline V and J ends were trimmed by 11 bases and 0 bases, with 13 bases remaining between them. The CDR3 coding sequence is TGTGCCTCCGGGCGCGGCGCTAACTATGGCTACACCTTC. Translated, it gives CASGRGANYGYTF.

There are many counts of this clonotype. The chain employs TRBV4-1 and TRBJ2-7; 8 nucleotides line up with TRBD2. The germline V gene encodes CDR1 MGHRA and CDR2 YSYEKL. The junction had 13 bases not matched to a gene; V was cut back by 4 bases and J by 2 bases. The CDR3 runs 17 residues. This CDR3 is CASSLSSGGGKAYEQYF. The CDR3 region has the DNA TGCGCCAGCAGCCTGAGTTCGGGGGGGGGAAAGGCCTACGAGCAGTACTTC.

This clonotype came up many times. The rearrangement uses TRBV6-1 and TRBJ1-2; TRBD1 matches at 7 bases. The CDR3 is 13 residues long. In germline, CDR1 is MNHNS, CDR2 SASEGT. V dropped 4 bases and J dropped 5; count of bases not matched to a gene: 4. The chain's CDR3 is CASSGGQLYGYTF. CDR3 bases: TGTGCCAGCAGTGGGGGACAGCTTTATGGCTACACCTTC.

This chain joins TRBV4-1 and TRBJ2-5; no clear D gene. V lost 1 base, J lost 5 bases, and 11 bases lay in between. The germline V gene has CDR1 MGHRA and CDR2 YSYEKL. The CDR3 totals 14 residues. CDR3 protein: CASSQVLGFETQYF. CDR3 nucleotide sequence: TGCGCCAGCAGCCAAGTACTCGGTTTCGAGACCCAGTACTTC.

This clonotype occurred many times. This chain connects TRBV2 to TRBJ1-1; D is ambiguous. The CDR3 spans 13 residues. Looked up from germline, CDR1 is SNHLY and CDR2 is FYNNEI. The V gene lost 6 bases and the J gene lost 5 bases, with 13 bases spanning the gap. The CDR3 DNA is TGTGCCAGCAGCGTTTCTGAGGGAACTGAAGCTTTCTTT. Protein product: CASSVSEGTEAFF.